Each of the 18 T cell receptor beta chains below was sequenced from the same sample in a study of cytomegalovirus exposure and HLA in healthy donors (dated by TCRdb to between 2016 and 2019). Library construction relied on the immunoSEQ multiplex PCR assay. The multiplex PCR relied on a mix of 60 forward primers for TCR Vbeta segments and 13 reverse primers for TCR Jbeta segments. The clones in this table, taken by TCRdb from immuneACCESS, are in-frame only. Not every clone is retained; where verified, under half of the shortfall comes from an unresolved V gene, and the cause of the rest is unknown. Recorded for this sample are around 130,000 clones; approximately 80% of them occurred a single time. The ten largest clones take up about 11% of the sample. Sequences were obtained from PBMCs. These TCRs come from a male donor in good health and CMV-seropositive.

The chain recombines TRBV19 with TRBJ1-5, with unresolved D. CDR3 size: 15 residues. Germline lookup yields CDR1 LNHDA and CDR2 SQIVND (reference sequence). V dropped 3 bases and J dropped 0 bases, with 9 bases sitting between them. This chain's CDR3 is CASSIAIYSNQPQHF. CDR3 sequence (DNA): TGTGCCAGTAGTATTGCGATTTATAGCAATCAGCCCCAGCATTTT.

This chain links TRBV29-1 with TRBJ2-3; D possibly corresponds to TRBD2 (5 bases). There are 15 residues in the CDR3. From germline, CDR1 is SQVTM and CDR2 ANQGSEA. V was trimmed by 2 bases and J by 5 bases, leaving 17 bases between them. In nucleotides, the CDR3 is TGCAGCGTTGAAATCCCTAGCCGGAGTGTAGATACGCAGTATTTT. Amino acid sequence: CSVEIPSRSVDTQYF.

This clone showed up just a few times. This chain links TRBV28 with TRBJ2-7, with a tentative D call TRBD2 (5 bases). The germline gives CDR1 MDHEN, CDR2 SYDVKM. This CDR3 has 14 amino acids. V lost 0 bases to trimming and J lost 6 bases, with 12 bases between them. The CDR3 DNA sequence: TGTGCCAGCAGTTTATGCTTAGAGGGCTGCGAGCAGTACTTC. It yields the protein CASSLCLEGCEQYF. The full variable domain, in which reference TRBV28 and TRBJ2-7 provide the parts outside the CDR3, is DVKVTQSSRYLVKRTGEKVFLECVQDMDHENMFWYRQDPGLGLRLIYFSYDVKMKEKGDIPEGYSVSREKKERFSLILESASTNQTSMYLCASSLCLEGCEQYFGPGTRLTVT.

The rearrangement links TRBV15 to TRBJ2-2, with D tentatively TRBD1 (6 bases). Germline V gives CDR1 LNHNV, CDR2 YYDKDF (reference sequence). Trimming pared 1 base from V and 6 bases from J, leaving 12 bases between. The CDR3 sequence is 15 residues long. CDR3 DNA sequence: TGTGCCACCAGCAGAGGTTTAGGGGGACCCGGGGAGCTGTTTTTT. The encoded protein is CATSRGLGGPGELFF.

The chain recombines TRBV5-4 with TRBJ2-2; D is unclear. Germline CDR1 SGHNT, CDR2 YYREEE (reference sequence). The CDR3 sequence is 12 residues long. Trimming removed 1 base from V and 6 bases from J, with 4 bases in between. The CDR3 region has the DNA TGTGCCAGCAGCTTGTCCGCCGGGGAGCTGTTTTTT. This gives the protein CASSLSAGELFF.

CDR3 DNA sequence: TGTGCCAGCAGCTTGGGGACTAGCTTCTACGAGCAGTACTTC. This translates into CASSLGTSFYEQYF. The V gene is TRBV7-8, the J gene TRBJ2-7, with 9 bases matching TRBD2. V dropped 3 bases and J dropped 3; count of bases not matched to a gene: 3. The germline V gene has CDR1 SGHVS and CDR2 FQNEAQ. This CDR3 has 14 residues.

There are a few counts of this clone. V usage is TRBV7-8 and J usage is TRBJ2-5; 10 bases match TRBD2. Germline assignment: CDR1 SGHVS and CDR2 FQNEAQ. Losses at the gene ends were 4 bases for V and 3 bases for J; bases not matched to a gene: 2. The CDR3 length is 14 residues. CDR3 sequence reads: CASSWGLAKETQYF. CDR3 bases: TGTGCCAGCAGCTGGGGACTAGCGAAAGAGACCCAGTACTTC.

The rearrangement links TRBV19 to TRBJ2-3, with 11 bases fitting TRBD2. The CDR3 is 16 amino acids. V dropped 3 bases and J dropped 7; count of bases not matched to a gene: 9. Germline CDR1 reads LNHDA; CDR2 reads SQIVND (reference sequence). CDR3 DNA: TGTGCCAGTAGTATTACAGCGACTAGCGGGATACATACGCAGTATTTT. Translating gives CASSITATSGIHTQYF.

The genes are TRBV6-1 and TRBJ1-2; 7 nucleotides align to TRBD1. The V gene end was trimmed by 0 bases and the J gene end by 5 bases; junction bases not matched to a gene: 3. In germline, CDR1 is MNHNS, CDR2 SASEGT. The CDR3 runs to 14 residues. The CDR3 reads CASSEAPGGYGYTF. The CDR3 DNA is TGTGCCAGCAGTGAAGCGCCAGGGGGGTATGGCTACACCTTC.

The chain recombines TRBV13 with TRBJ2-2; 11 bases are a match to TRBD2. The CDR3 extends over 15 amino acids. Germline lookup yields CDR1 PRHDT and CDR2 FYEKMQ (reference sequence). V dropped 3 bases and J dropped 4; count of bases not matched to a gene: 1. In DNA, the CDR3 is TGTGCCAGCAGCTTGGGACTAGCGGCCACCGGGGAGCTGTTTTTT. Protein sequence: CASSLGLAATGELFF.

The rearrangement links TRBV7-2 to TRBJ2-3, with TRBD2 identical over 8 bases. Unmatched junction bases numbered 9, after V lost 4 bases and J lost 3 bases. This CDR3 is 16 amino acids long. CDR1 is SGHTA, CDR2 FQGNSA, per germline. This CDR3 is CASSSRLAILTDTQYF. DNA for the CDR3: TGTGCCAGCAGCTCTAGACTAGCGATTCTGACAGATACGCAGTATTTT.

The rearrangement joins TRBV28 to TRBJ2-7; perhaps TRBD1 as D (5 bases). Trimming removed 0 bases from V and 3 bases from J, with 9 bases in between. Germline assignment: CDR1 MDHEN and CDR2 SYDVKM. This CDR3 contains 14 residues. CDR3 residues: CASSLWQGNYEQYF. Written as DNA, the CDR3 is TGTGCCAGCAGTTTATGGCAGGGAAACTACGAGCAGTACTTC.

The rearrangement uses TRBV29-1 and TRBJ2-5, with no clear D. Per the germline V gene, CDR1 is SQVTM and CDR2 is ANQGSEA. The CDR3 length is 10 residues. The ends were cut back, 5 bases at V and 2 bases at J, with 3 bases in the middle. The DNA of the CDR3 is TGCAGCGTTTCTCAAGAGACCCAGTACTTC. Encoded protein: CSVSQETQYF.

This rearrangement joins TRBV5-1 to TRBJ2-2; TRBD2 aligns across 7 bases. V was pared by 1 base and J by 5 bases, with 5 bases of the junction left unmatched. CDR1 and CDR2 (germline): SGHRS, YFSETQ. The CDR3 sequence is 15 residues long. The CDR3 region is CASSLREDGTGELFF. CDR3 coding DNA: TGCGCCAGCAGCTTGCGGGAGGACGGAACCGGGGAGCTGTTTTTT.

This chain's CDR3 is CASSLLLINEQFF. The CDR3 DNA reads TGTGCCAGCAGCTTATTACTGATCAATGAGCAGTTCTTC. This sequence joins TRBV11-2 and TRBJ2-1, with D unclear. The CDR3 has 13 residues. The V and J ends lost 2 bases and 6 bases respectively, with 8 bases between them. CDR1 and CDR2 from the germline V gene are SGHAT and FQNNGV.

The V gene is TRBV11-1, the J gene TRBJ2-6; a weak D match, TRBD2 (5 bases). Trimming removed 0 bases at V and 0 bases at J, with 15 bases between. The CDR3 consists of 19 residues. The V gene's germline CDR1 is SGHAT and CDR2 FQDESV (reference sequence). CDR3 coding DNA: TGTGCCAGCAGCTTAGCGTCCCGGGGATCCCCCTCTGGGGCCAACGTCCTGACTTTC. Amino acids: CASSLASRGSPSGANVLTF.

This clone was recorded once. The rearrangement links TRBV5-6 to TRBJ2-2; tentatively, D is TRBD2 (6 bases). V gave up 2 bases and J gave up 10 bases, with 18 bases separating them. The CDR3 extends over 15 amino acids. The V gene's germline CDR1 is SGHDT and CDR2 YYEEEE. In DNA form, the CDR3 reads TGTGCCAGCAGCTTCGGGGACTTGCGTGGAGCGGAGCTGTTTTTT. Protein sequence: CASSFGDLRGAELFF.

The V call is TRBV11-2, the J call TRBJ2-2; 10 nucleotides align to TRBD2. Per germline, CDR1 SGHAT and CDR2 FQNNGV. The V gene end was trimmed by 3 bases and the J gene end by 7 bases; junction bases not matched to a gene: 11. The CDR3 has 17 residues. CDR3: CASSFIRLAGVGGELFF. The CDR3 DNA sequence: TGTGCCAGCAGCTTTATACGGCTAGCGGGAGTGGGCGGGGAGCTGTTTTTT.